This TCR beta chain stems from a study of cytomegalovirus exposure and HLA in healthy donors. Study-wide points: One variant, a missense change in DCLRE1C, was linked in a later analysis to TCR beta V- and J-gene trimming. In a later analysis, TCR association rates varied by HLA locus: DRB1 most, HLA-C fewest.

PCR amplification relied on 60 Vbeta primers (plus 13 Jbeta primers). Original processing notes: Some 10 million shared chains were among the about 80 million unique TCR beta chains that a later analysis counted. Assay: immunoSEQ multiplex PCR; the TCRdb copy retains only in-frame clones and omits some. V and J calls and clone size are as listed in that table; D and trimming were resolved from the DNA. The sample records about 200,000 clones, roughly 79% being singletons. The length of the CDR3 is 15 residues. Germline V gene sequence: CDR1 SEHNR, CDR2 FQNEAQ (reference sequence). The germline V and J ends were trimmed by 5 bases and 7 bases, with 18 bases remaining between them. Comments on this clone: Its antigen remains unknown.

The sequence was obtained from a man aged 25 to 40 in good health and CMV-seronegative. The rearrangement joins TRBV7-9 to TRBJ2-1; no reliable D call. Input material: PBMCs. Written as DNA, the CDR3 is TGTGCCAGCAGCCCCCCGCCTCGTTACGGGAATGAGCAGTTCTTC. Protein: CASSPPPRYGNEQFF.